This section outlines one T cell receptor beta chain sequence together with its context. Its antigen remains unknown. CDR3 length: 12 amino acids. Germline loops: CDR1 SGHRS, CDR2 YFSETQ. V was pared by 4 bases and J by 6 bases, with 10 bases between. Only in-frame clones appear in the TCRdb table, and some are missing; sequencing was by immunoSEQ multiplex PCR. This sample has 850,000 to 1,200,000 clones, with around four fifths found just once. This sample was taken from a study of shared clonotypes between healthy human individuals. Study conclusions and caveats: Depth of sequencing was expected to influence donor clonotype sharing.

The donor cohort consisted entirely of Caucasian adults residing in Nashville, Tennessee. The J gene is TRBJ1-1, the V gene TRBV5-1; D might be TRBD1 (6 bases). The TCR sequence derives from a man in his late teens or twenties in good health. The sequencing input was memory CD4+ T cells sorted from blood. Sample subset: CD45RA-negative fraction. The CDR3 bases are TGCGCCAGCAGCAGGGGGGGACCTGAAGCTTTCTTT. Protein: CASSRGGPEAFF.